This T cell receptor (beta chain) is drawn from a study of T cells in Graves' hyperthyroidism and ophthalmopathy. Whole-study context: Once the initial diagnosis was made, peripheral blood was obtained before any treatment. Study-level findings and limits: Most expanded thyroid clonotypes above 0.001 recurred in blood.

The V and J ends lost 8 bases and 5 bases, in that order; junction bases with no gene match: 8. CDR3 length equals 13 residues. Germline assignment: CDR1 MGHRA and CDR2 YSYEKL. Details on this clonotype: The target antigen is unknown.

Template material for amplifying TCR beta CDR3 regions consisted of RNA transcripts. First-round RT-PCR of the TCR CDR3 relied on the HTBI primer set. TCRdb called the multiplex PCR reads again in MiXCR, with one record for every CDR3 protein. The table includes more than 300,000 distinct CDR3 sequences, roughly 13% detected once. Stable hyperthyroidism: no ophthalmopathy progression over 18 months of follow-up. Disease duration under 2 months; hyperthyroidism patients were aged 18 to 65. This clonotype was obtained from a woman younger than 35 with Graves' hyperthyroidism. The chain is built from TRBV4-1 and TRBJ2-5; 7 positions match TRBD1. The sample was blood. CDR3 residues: CASRRQGGETQYF. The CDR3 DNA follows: TGCGCCAGCCGGAGACAGGGCGGGGAGACCCAGTACTTC.